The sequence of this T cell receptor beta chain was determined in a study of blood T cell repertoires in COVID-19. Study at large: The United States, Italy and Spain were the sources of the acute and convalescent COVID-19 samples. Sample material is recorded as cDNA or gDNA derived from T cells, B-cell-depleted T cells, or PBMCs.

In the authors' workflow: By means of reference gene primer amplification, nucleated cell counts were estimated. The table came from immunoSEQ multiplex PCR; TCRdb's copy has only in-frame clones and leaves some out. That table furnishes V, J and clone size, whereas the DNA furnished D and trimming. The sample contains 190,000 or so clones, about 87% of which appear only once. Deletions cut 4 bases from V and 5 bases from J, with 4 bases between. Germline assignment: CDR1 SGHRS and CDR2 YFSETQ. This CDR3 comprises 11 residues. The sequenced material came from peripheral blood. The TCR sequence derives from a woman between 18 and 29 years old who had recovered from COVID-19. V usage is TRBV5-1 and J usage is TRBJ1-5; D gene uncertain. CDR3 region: CASSLHQPQHF. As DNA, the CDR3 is TGCGCCAGCAGCCTCCATCAGCCCCAGCATTTT.